This TCR beta chain was captured by sequencing in a study of cytomegalovirus exposure and HLA in healthy donors. Study results and caveats: Usually a TCR sequence was rare, but some public TCRs were found in many donors. Reported findings show TCR beta sequences accurately forecast HLA-A and HLA-B alleles in most subjects.

PCR primers comprised 60 Vbeta and 13 Jbeta primers. Clones were sequenced by immunoSEQ multiplex PCR, and TCRdb holds only the in-frame ones, with some missing. The table has around 140,000 clones, roughly four fifths seen once. Germline loops: CDR1 SGHRS, CDR2 YFSETQ. The CDR3 is 13 residues long. V lost 1 base, J lost 9 bases, and 5 bases stayed unmatched. This clone was found once. Its antigen is unidentified. The clonotype originates from a man aged 18 to 30 in good health and CMV-seropositive. Input material: PBMCs. The rearrangement joins TRBV5-1 to TRBJ2-3; 7 bases line up with TRBD2. CDR3 sequence reads: CASSLRTSDTQYF. The CDR3 DNA is TGCGCCAGCAGCTTGAGAACTAGCGACACGCAGTATTTT. The full variable domain, completed using reference TRBV5-1 and TRBJ2-3, is KAGVTQTPRYLIKTRGQQVTLSCSPISGHRSVSWYQQTPGQGLQFLFEYFSETQRNKGNFPGRFSGRQFSNSRSEMNVSTLELGDSALYLCASSLRTSDTQYFGPGTRLTVL.